This is a list of T cell receptor beta chains from one sample in a study of T-cell memory formation after mild COVID-19. TCRdb passed the 5' RACE reads through MiXCR, listing each CDR3 protein once. This table holds around 210,000 distinct CDR3 sequences, about 9.2% found once. Sequenced sample: PBMCs or a T cell subset sorted from them (not recorded which). Receptor source: a young man who had mild COVID-19 (a few samples of this study predate the infection). Cell type and time point are not known. Both conserved end residues are part of each CDR3. The order of the fields is D gene, V gene, J gene, CDR3 length, clone size, CDR3 protein, CDR3 DNA. D genes are given only for firm matches. The size field is filled for only some rows; it gives once, few, many or a size class.

D: TRBD2
V: TRBV7-9
J: TRBJ2-2
length: 15
size: few
CDR3: CASSFAGGVTGELFF
DNA: TGTGCCAGCAGCTTTGCGGGGGGAGTCACCGGGGAGCTGTTTTTT

D: TRBD1
V: TRBV5-1
J: TRBJ1-1
length: 13
size: NA
CDR3: CASSWEDRGEAFF
DNA: TGCGCCAGCAGCTGGGAGGACAGGGGGGAAGCTTTCTTT

D: TRBD1
V: TRBV7-2
J: TRBJ2-5
length: 15
size: many
CDR3: CASSRGPQGAETQYF
DNA: TGTGCCAGCAGCCGGGGCCCCCAGGGGGCGGAGACCCAGTACTTC

D: NA
V: TRBV27
J: TRBJ1-2
length: 13
size: few
CDR3: CASSLGLRDGYTF
DNA: TGTGCCAGCAGCCTCGGCTTACGCGATGGCTACACCTTC

D: NA
V: TRBV6-5
J: TRBJ1-1
length: 15
size: few
CDR3: CASTPEDSVNTEAFF
DNA: TGTGCCAGCACGCCCGAGGACAGCGTGAACACTGAAGCTTTCTTT

D: TRBD2
V: TRBV11-2
J: TRBJ2-1
length: 15
size: NA
CDR3: CASSVGTTYYNEQFF
DNA: TGTGCCAGCAGCGTCGGGACTACCTATTACAATGAGCAGTTCTTC

D: NA
V: TRBV6-5
J: TRBJ1-1
length: 14
size: few
CDR3: CASSGQGGVTEAFF
DNA: TGTGCCAGCAGCGGGCAGGGAGGCGTCACTGAAGCTTTCTTT

D: NA
V: TRBV7-9
J: TRBJ2-2
length: 16
size: NA
CDR3: CASSLRSRENTGELFF
DNA: TGTGCCAGCAGCTTAAGGTCCAGGGAGAACACCGGGGAGCTGTTTTTT

D: NA
V: TRBV5-1
J: TRBJ1-1
length: 14
size: few
CDR3: CASSLATGSGEAFF
DNA: TGCGCCAGCAGCTTGGCCACAGGGTCGGGGGAGGCTTTCTTT

D: NA
V: TRBV5-1
J: TRBJ2-3
length: 15
size: few
CDR3: CASSSRPGDPDTQYF
DNA: TGCGCCAGCAGCTCCCGTCCTGGGGATCCAGATACGCAGTATTTT

D: NA
V: TRBV4-2
J: TRBJ1-5
length: 16
size: NA
CDR3: CDSSPATLQGPQPQHF
DNA: TGTGACAGCAGCCCTGCCACCCTCCAGGGGCCTCAGCCCCAGCATTTT

D: NA
V: TRBV9
J: TRBJ2-1
length: 17
size: few
CDR3: CASSVKGRAGLDNEQFF
DNA: TGTGCCAGCAGCGTAAAGGGGCGCGCAGGGTTGGACAATGAGCAGTTCTTC

D: NA
V: TRBV12-3/TRBV12-4
J: TRBJ1-3
length: 12
size: few
CDR3: CATRSSGNTIYF
DNA: TGTGCCACCCGGAGCTCTGGAAACACCATATATTTT

D: TRBD2
V: TRBV7-2
J: TRBJ2-5
length: 16
size: few
CDR3: CASSQRRGDNQETQYF
DNA: TGTGCCAGCAGCCAGAGGCGGGGGGACAACCAAGAGACCCAGTACTTC

D: TRBD2
V: TRBV6-2/TRBV6-3
J: TRBJ2-7
length: 15
size: NA
CDR3: CASSYPSGGAYEQYF
DNA: TGTGCCAGCAGTTACCCTAGCGGAGGTGCCTACGAGCAGTACTTC

D: TRBD2
V: TRBV20-1
J: TRBJ2-3
length: 13
size: many
CDR3: CSAVGGGADTQYF
DNA: TGCAGTGCTGTGGGCGGGGGGGCAGATACGCAGTATTTT

D: NA
V: TRBV19
J: TRBJ2-2
length: 14
size: NA
CDR3: CASSPGPTTGELFF
DNA: TGTGCCAGTAGTCCGGGACCCACCACCGGGGAGCTGTTTTTT

D: TRBD2
V: TRBV20-1
J: TRBJ2-3
length: 16
size: many
CDR3: CSAPQLAGAYGDTQYF
DNA: TGCAGTGCTCCCCAACTAGCGGGGGCGTACGGGGATACGCAGTATTTT

D: NA
V: TRBV12-3/TRBV12-4
J: TRBJ1-1
length: 14
size: few
CDR3: CASSSNDWNTEAFF
DNA: TGTGCCAGCAGTTCTAACGATTGGAACACTGAAGCTTTCTTT

D: NA
V: TRBV29-1
J: TRBJ2-1
length: 14
size: NA
CDR3: CSGHRDFMGNEQFF
DNA: TGCAGCGGGCACCGGGACTTTATGGGCAATGAGCAGTTCTTC

D: NA
V: TRBV15
J: TRBJ1-6
length: 16
size: few
CDR3: CATSRDYRGGNSPLHF
DNA: TGTGCCACCAGCAGAGATTACCGCGGGGGTAATTCACCCCTCCACTTT

D: TRBD2
V: TRBV7-2
J: TRBJ2-3
length: 14
size: few
CDR3: CASSFRGGFDTQYF
DNA: TGTGCCAGCAGCTTCCGGGGGGGCTTTGATACGCAGTATTTT

D: NA
V: TRBV2
J: TRBJ2-7
length: 13
size: many
CDR3: CASRRAGTNEQYF
DNA: TGTGCCAGCCGGCGTGCGGGGACGAACGAGCAGTACTTC

D: NA
V: TRBV5-1
J: TRBJ2-2
length: 12
size: many
CDR3: CASSGRIGELFF
DNA: TGCGCCAGCAGCGGTCGAATCGGGGAGCTGTTTTTT

D: NA
V: TRBV12-3/TRBV12-4
J: TRBJ2-2
length: 16
size: NA
CDR3: CASRAPETANTGELFF
DNA: TGTGCCAGCAGGGCCCCCGAGACAGCGAACACCGGGGAGCTGTTTTTT

D: NA
V: TRBV6-6
J: TRBJ1-1
length: 12
size: NA
CDR3: CASTTLEGGAFF
DNA: TGTGCCAGCACCACGCTTGAGGGGGGGGCTTTCTTT

D: NA
V: TRBV4-3
J: TRBJ1-2
length: 13
size: NA
CDR3: CASSQPGIYGYTF
DNA: TGCGCCAGCAGCCAACCGGGTATCTATGGCTACACCTTC

D: NA
V: TRBV7-2
J: TRBJ1-6
length: 13
size: few
CDR3: CASSPRTLTPLHF
DNA: TGTGCCAGCAGCCCACGGACCTTAACACCCCTCCACTTT

D: NA
V: TRBV6-5
J: TRBJ1-6
length: 13
size: NA
CDR3: CASSYSDRSPLHF
DNA: TGTGCCAGCAGTTACTCGGACAGATCACCCCTCCACTTT

D: NA
V: TRBV18
J: TRBJ1-2
length: 15
size: few
CDR3: CASSPNAARGYGYTF
DNA: TGTGCCAGCTCACCGAATGCCGCGCGGGGGTATGGCTACACCTTC

D: NA
V: TRBV6-2/TRBV6-3
J: TRBJ1-1
length: 10
size: NA
CDR3: CASSNVKAFF
DNA: TGTGCCAGCAGCAACGTGAAAGCTTTCTTT

D: NA
V: TRBV5-6
J: TRBJ2-2
length: 16
size: NA
CDR3: CASSLGRGRYTGELFF
DNA: TGTGCCAGCAGCTTGGGTCGGGGACGTTACACCGGGGAGCTGTTTTTT

D: NA
V: TRBV11-2
J: TRBJ2-3
length: 12
size: NA
CDR3: CASSLAGYTQYF
DNA: TGTGCCAGCAGCTTAGCGGGGTATACGCAGTATTTT

D: NA
V: TRBV9
J: TRBJ1-1
length: 13
size: NA
CDR3: CASSVDGRAEAFF
DNA: TGTGCCAGCAGCGTAGATGGGAGGGCTGAAGCTTTCTTT

D: NA
V: TRBV7-8
J: TRBJ2-3
length: 13
size: few
CDR3: CASSRPGWHTQYF
DNA: TGTGCCAGCAGCCGCCCGGGGTGGCATACGCAGTATTTT

D: NA
V: TRBV7-9
J: TRBJ1-2
length: 15
size: NA
CDR3: CASSLMGLEGRGYTF
DNA: TGTGCCAGCAGCTTAATGGGATTGGAGGGCCGGGGCTACACCTTC

D: TRBD2
V: TRBV19
J: TRBJ2-1
length: 17
size: few
CDR3: CASNQRGGQTLTNEQFF
DNA: TGTGCCAGTAACCAGCGGGGGGGACAAACTCTTACCAATGAGCAGTTCTTC

D: NA
V: TRBV5-1
J: TRBJ1-4
length: 15
size: many
CDR3: CASSLGPGNGEKLFF
DNA: TGCGCCAGCAGCTTGGGTCCAGGGAACGGTGAAAAACTGTTTTTT

D: NA
V: TRBV3-1
J: TRBJ2-3
length: 16
size: NA
CDR3: CASSQVAGPSTDTQYF
DNA: TGTGCCAGCAGCCAAGTCGCGGGACCGAGCACAGATACGCAGTATTTT

D: NA
V: TRBV7-2
J: TRBJ1-2
length: 15
size: NA
CDR3: CASSASGGLNYGYTF
DNA: TGTGCCAGCAGCGCATCCGGAGGCCTTAACTATGGCTACACCTTC

D: NA
V: TRBV6-5
J: TRBJ1-5
length: 13
size: NA
CDR3: CASSATTNQPQHF
DNA: TGTGCCAGCAGTGCGACGACAAATCAGCCCCAGCATTTT

D: TRBD1
V: TRBV19
J: TRBJ1-5
length: 13
size: NA
CDR3: CASRDRGSQPQHF
DNA: TGTGCCAGCCGTGACAGGGGGAGTCAGCCCCAGCATTTT

D: TRBD1
V: TRBV5-1
J: TRBJ2-2
length: 16
size: few
CDR3: CASSPGQGVNTGELFF
DNA: TGCGCCAGCAGCCCGGGACAGGGAGTAAACACCGGGGAGCTGTTTTTT

D: TRBD1
V: TRBV6-6
J: TRBJ2-1
length: 15
size: NA
CDR3: CASSLRTGIVNEQFF
DNA: TGTGCCAGCAGTTTACGGACAGGGATTGTGAATGAGCAGTTCTTC

D: TRBD2
V: TRBV20-1
J: TRBJ2-3
length: 12
size: NA
CDR3: CSAPGLADTQYF
DNA: TGCAGTGCTCCGGGACTAGCGGATACGCAGTATTTT

D: TRBD1
V: TRBV5-1
J: TRBJ1-1
length: 15
size: NA
CDR3: CASRGSVRDRAEAFF
DNA: TGCGCCAGCAGGGGTTCAGTCCGGGACAGGGCTGAAGCTTTCTTT